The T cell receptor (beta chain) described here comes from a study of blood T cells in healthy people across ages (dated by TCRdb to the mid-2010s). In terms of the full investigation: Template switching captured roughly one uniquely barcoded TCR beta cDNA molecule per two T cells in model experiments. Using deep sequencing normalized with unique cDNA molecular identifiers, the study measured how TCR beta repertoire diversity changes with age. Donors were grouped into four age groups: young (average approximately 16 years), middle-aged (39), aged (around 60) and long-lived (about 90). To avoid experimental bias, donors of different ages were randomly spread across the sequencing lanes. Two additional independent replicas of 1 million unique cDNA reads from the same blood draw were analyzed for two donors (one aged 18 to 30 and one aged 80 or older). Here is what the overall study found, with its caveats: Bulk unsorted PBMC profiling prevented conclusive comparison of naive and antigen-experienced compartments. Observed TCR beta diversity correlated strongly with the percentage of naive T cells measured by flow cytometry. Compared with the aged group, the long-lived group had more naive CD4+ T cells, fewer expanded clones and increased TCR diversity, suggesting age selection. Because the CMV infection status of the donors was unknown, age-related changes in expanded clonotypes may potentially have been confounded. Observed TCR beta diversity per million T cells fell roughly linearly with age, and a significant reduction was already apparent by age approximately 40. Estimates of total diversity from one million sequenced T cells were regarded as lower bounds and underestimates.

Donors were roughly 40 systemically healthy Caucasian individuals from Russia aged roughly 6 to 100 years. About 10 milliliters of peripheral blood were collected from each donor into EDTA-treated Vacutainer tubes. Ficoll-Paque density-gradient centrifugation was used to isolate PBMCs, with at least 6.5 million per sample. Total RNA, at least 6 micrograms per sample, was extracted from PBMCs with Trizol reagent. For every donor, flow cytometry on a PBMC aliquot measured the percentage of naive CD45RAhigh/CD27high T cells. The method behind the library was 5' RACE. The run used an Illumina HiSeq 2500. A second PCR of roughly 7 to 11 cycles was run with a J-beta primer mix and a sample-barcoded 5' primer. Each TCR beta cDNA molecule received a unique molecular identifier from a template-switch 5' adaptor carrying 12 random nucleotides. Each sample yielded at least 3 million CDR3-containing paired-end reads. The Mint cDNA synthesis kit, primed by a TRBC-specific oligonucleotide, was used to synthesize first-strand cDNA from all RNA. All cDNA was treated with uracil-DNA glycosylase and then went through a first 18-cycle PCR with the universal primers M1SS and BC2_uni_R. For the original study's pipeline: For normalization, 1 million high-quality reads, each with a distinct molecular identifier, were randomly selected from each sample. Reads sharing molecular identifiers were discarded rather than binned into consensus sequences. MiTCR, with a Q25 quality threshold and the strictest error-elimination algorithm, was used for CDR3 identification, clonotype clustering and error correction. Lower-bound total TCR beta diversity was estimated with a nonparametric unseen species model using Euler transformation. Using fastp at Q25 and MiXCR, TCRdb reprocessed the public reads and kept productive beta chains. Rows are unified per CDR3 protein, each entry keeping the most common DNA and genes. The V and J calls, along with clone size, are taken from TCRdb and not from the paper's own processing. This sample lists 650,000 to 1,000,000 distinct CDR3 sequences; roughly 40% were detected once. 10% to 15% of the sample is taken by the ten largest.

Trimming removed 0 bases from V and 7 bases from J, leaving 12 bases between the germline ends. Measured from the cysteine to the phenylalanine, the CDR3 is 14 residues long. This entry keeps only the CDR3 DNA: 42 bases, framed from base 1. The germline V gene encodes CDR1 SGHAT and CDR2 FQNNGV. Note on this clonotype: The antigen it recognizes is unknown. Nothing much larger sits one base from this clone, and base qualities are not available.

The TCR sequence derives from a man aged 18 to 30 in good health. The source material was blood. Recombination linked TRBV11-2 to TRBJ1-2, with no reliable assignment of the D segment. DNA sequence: TGTGCCAGCAGCTTAGAAATGGCAGGACGTGGCTACACCTTC. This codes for CASSLEMAGRGYTF.